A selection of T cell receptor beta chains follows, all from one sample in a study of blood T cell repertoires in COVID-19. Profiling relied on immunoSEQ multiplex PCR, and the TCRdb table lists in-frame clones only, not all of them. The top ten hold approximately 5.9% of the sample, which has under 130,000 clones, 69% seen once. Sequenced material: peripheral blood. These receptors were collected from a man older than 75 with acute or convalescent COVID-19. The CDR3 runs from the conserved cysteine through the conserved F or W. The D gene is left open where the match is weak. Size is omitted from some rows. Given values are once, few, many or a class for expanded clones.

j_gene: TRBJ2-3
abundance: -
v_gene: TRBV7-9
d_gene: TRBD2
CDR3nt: TGTGCCAGCAGCGCCGCTGGGACTAGCGGGGTCCCCCAGTATTTT
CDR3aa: CASSAAGTSGVPQYF

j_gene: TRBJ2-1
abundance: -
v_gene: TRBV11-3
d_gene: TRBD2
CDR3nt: TGTGCCAGCAGCCTCGGGACTACCTACAATGAGCAGTTCTTC
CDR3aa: CASSLGTTYNEQFF

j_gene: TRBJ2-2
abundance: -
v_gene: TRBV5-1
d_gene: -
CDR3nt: TGCGCCAGCAGCCTAGTTCGGTCCACCGGGGAGCTGTTTTTT
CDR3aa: CASSLVRSTGELFF

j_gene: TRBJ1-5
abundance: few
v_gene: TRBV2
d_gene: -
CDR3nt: TGTGCCAGCAGTTCCTCCCGGACAAGCAATCAGCCCCAGCATTTT
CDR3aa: CASSSSRTSNQPQHF

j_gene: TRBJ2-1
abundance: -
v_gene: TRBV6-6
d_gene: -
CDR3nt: TGTGCCGTTCTCCCAGGGCCCCGCTCCTACAATGAGCAGTTCTTC
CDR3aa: CAVLPGPRSYNEQFF

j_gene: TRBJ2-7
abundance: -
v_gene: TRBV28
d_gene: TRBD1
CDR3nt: TGTGCCAGCAGCTCCGGGACAGTTGCAATCGGCTTC
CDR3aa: CASSSGTVAIGF

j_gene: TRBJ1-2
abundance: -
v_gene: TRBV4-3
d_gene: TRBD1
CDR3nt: TGCGCCAGCAGCCAAGACCCGACAGGGCGTAGCTATGGCTACACCTTC
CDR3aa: CASSQDPTGRSYGYTF

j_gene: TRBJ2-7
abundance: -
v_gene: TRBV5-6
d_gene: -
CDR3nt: TGTGCCAGCAGGCTTGGACTCTTCTCCTACGAGCAGTACTTC
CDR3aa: CASRLGLFSYEQYF

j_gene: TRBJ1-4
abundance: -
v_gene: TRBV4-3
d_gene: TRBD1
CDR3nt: TGCGCCAGCAGCCAGGGGGACAGGGGGCACTTCTTTCTAAGTGAAAAACTGTTTTTT
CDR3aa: CASSQGDRGHFFLSEKLFF

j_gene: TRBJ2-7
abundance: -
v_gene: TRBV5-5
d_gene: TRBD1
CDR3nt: TGTGCCAGCAGCTTGGCCTCCGGGACAGTCACCTACGAGCAGTACTTC
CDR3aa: CASSLASGTVTYEQYF

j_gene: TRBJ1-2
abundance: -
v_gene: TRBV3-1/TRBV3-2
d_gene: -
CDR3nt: TGTGCCAGCAGCCAAGAACCTGGGGGCGACTATGGCTACACCTTC
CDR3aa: CASSQEPGGDYGYTF

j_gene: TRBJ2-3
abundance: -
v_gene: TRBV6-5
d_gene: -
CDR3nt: TGTGCCAGCAGGGACTACAACACAGATACGCAGTATTTT
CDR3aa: CASRDYNTDTQYF

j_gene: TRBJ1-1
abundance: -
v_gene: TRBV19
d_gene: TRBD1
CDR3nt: TGTGCCAGTAGTGACAGGGGAAACACTGAAGCTTTCTTT
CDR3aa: CASSDRGNTEAFF

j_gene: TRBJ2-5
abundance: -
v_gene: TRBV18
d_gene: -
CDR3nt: TGTGCCAGCTCACCTGTGGCCGAAGAGACCCAGTACTTC
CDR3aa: CASSPVAEETQYF

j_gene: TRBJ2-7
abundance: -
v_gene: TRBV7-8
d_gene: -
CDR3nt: TGTGCCAGCAGCTTAGAATCAGGGGGGATATGGGAGCAGTACTTC
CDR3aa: CASSLESGGIWEQYF

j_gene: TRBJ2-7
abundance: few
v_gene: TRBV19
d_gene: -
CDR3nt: TGTGCCAGTAGTATAGGACTAGCCTACGAGCAGTACTTC
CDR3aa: CASSIGLAYEQYF

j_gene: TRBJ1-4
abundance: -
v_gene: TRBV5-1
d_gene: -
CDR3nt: TGCGCCAGCAGGCAGGGGTTAGGGGCTAATGAAAAACTGTTTTTT
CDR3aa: CASRQGLGANEKLFF

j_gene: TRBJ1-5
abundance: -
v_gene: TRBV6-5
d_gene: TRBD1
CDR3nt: TGTGCCAGTTTCAGGGGGCCCGATCAGCCCCAGCATTTT
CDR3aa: CASFRGPDQPQHF

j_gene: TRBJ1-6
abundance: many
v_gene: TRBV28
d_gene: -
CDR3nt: TGTGCCAGCAGTTTGGCCAACCTTAATTCACCCCTCCACTTT
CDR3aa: CASSLANLNSPLHF

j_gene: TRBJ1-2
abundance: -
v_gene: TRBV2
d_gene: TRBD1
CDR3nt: TGTGCCAGCAGTGAAGGACAGGGGAGAAGCTATGGCTACACCTTC
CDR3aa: CASSEGQGRSYGYTF

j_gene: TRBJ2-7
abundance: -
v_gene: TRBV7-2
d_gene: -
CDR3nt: TGTGCCAGCAGCTTAGCGGCAGGGGCCTACTCCTACGAGCAGTACTTC
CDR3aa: CASSLAAGAYSYEQYF

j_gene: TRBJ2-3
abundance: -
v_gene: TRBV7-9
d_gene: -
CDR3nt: TGTGCCAGCAGCGAACGCCGGAGCGGATTTGATACGCAGTATTTT
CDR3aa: CASSERRSGFDTQYF

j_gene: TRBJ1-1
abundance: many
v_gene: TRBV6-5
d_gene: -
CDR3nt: TGTGCCAGCAGTTACTTACAGGGTAACACTGAAGCTTTCTTT
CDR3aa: CASSYLQGNTEAFF

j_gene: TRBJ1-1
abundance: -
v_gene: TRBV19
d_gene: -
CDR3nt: TGTGCCAGTAGGCCGCCCGGTCGGGGCACTGAAGCTTTCTTT
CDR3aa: CASRPPGRGTEAFF

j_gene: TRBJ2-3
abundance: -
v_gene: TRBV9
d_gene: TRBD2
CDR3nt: TGTGCCAGCAGCAGGCCGGGGGGTACAGATACGCAGTATTTT
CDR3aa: CASSRPGGTDTQYF

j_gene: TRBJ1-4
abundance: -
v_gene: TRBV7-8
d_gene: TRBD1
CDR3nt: TGTGCCAGCAGCTTAATTCCTGCTCTCGGACAGGGGATAGAAAAACTGTTTTTT
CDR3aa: CASSLIPALGQGIEKLFF

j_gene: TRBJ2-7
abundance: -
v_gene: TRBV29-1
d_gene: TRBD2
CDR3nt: TGCAGCGTGACAGTAGCGGGAGGTTACGAGCAGTACTTC
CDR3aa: CSVTVAGGYEQYF

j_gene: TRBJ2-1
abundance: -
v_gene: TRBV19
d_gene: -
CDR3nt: TGTGCCAGTAGTATAGGGACATCGGATTGGGAGCAGTTCTTC
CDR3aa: CASSIGTSDWEQFF

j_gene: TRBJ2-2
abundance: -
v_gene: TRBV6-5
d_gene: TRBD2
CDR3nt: TGTGCCAGCAGTCGGAGCGGGGGGAACACCGGGGAGCTGTTTTTT
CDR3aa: CASSRSGGNTGELFF

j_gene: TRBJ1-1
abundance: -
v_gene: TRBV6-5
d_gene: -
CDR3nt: TGTGCCAGCAGCCACCCTATGAACACTGAAGCTTTCTTT
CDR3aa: CASSHPMNTEAFF

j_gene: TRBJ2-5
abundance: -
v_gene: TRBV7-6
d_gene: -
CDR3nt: TGTGCCAGCAGCCGACGGACAGGCGGGGAAGAGACCCAGTACTTC
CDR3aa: CASSRRTGGEETQYF

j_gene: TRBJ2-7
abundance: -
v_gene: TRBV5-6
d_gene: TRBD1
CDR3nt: TGTGCCAGCAGCTTGGAGGGGGCCGGAGATTACGAGCAGTACTTC
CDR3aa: CASSLEGAGDYEQYF

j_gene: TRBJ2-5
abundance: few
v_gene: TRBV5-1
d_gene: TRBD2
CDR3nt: TGCGCCAGCAGCGAAATCGGACTAGCGGACTACCAAGAGACCCAGTACTTC
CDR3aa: CASSEIGLADYQETQYF

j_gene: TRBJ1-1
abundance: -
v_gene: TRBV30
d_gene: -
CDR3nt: TGTGCCTGGAGTGCCCAACCGCAACAGAATGAAGCTTTCTTT
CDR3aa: CAWSAQPQQNEAFF

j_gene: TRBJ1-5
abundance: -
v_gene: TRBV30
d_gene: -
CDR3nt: TGTGCCTGGAGAGGACAGTATAGCAATCAGCCCCAGCATTTT
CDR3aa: CAWRGQYSNQPQHF

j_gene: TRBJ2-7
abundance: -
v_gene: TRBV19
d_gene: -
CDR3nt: TGTGCCTCCCAAGGGAGGTACGAGCAGTACTTC
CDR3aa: CASQGRYEQYF

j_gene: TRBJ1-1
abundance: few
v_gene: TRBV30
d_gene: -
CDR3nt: TGTGCCTGGAGGCTACCAGGGGCCCTTCGAGGGGCTTTCTTT
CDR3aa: CAWRLPGALRGAFF

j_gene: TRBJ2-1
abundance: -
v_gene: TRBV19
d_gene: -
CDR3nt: TGTGCCAGTAGTAGCCAGATCGCGGACAATGAGCAGTTCTTC
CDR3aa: CASSSQIADNEQFF

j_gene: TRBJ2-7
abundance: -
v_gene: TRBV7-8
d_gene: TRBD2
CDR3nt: TGTGCCAGCAGCTTAAGCGGGACGTCCTACGAGCAGTACTTC
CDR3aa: CASSLSGTSYEQYF

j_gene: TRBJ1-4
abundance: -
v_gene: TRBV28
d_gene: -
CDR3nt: TGTGCCAGCACCCGTGACACTCTCGGGAATCAAAAACTGTTTTTT
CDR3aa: CASTRDTLGNQKLFF

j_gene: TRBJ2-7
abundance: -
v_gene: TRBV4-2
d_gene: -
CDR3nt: TGTGCCAGCAGCCAAGATCAGGCGACAGCAGCCGAGCAGTACTTC
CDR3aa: CASSQDQATAAEQYF

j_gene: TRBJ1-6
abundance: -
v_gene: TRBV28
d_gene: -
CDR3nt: TGTGCCAGCAGTTCGGGAGAATCACCCCTCCACTTT
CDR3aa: CASSSGESPLHF

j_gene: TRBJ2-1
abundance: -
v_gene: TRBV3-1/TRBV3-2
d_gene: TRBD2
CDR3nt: TGTGCCAGCAGCCCAACGGGAGGCTCCTACAATGAGCAGTTCTTC
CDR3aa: CASSPTGGSYNEQFF

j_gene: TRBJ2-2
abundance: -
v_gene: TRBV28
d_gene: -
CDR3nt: TGTGCCAGCATCGAGGAGGTGTGGACCGGGGAGCTGTTTTTT
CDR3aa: CASIEEVWTGELFF

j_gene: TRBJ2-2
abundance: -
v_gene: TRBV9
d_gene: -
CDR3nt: TGTGCCAGCAGCGTTTTCCAGGGTGCCGGGGAGCTGTTTTTT
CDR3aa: CASSVFQGAGELFF

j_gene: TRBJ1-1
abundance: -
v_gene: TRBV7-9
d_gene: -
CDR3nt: TGTGCCAGCAGCTTAACCGACAGTAAAGCTTTCTTT
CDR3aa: CASSLTDSKAFF